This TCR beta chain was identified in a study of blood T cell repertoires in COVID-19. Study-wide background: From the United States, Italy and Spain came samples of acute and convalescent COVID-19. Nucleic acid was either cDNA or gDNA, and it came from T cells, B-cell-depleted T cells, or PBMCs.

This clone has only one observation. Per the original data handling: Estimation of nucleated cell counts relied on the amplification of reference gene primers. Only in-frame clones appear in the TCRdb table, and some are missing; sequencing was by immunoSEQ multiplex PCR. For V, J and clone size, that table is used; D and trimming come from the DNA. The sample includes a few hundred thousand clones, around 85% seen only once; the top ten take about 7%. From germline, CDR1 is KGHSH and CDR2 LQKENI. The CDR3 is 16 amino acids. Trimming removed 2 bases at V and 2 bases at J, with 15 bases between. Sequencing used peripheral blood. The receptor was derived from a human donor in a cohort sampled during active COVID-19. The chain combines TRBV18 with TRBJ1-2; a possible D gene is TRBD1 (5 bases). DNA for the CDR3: TGTGCCAGCTCACCAGCTCTGGGGCCCCCAAACTATGGCTACACCTTC. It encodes CASSPALGPPNYGYTF.